These 29 T cell receptor beta chains came from one sample sequenced in a study of early T cells in non-severe SARS-CoV-2 infection. TCRdb fed the 5' RACE reads into MiXCR, producing one record per CDR3 protein. The sample has roughly 64,000 distinct CDR3 sequences, approximately 9.2% seen once. Material: whole blood, obtained at baseline. The receptors derive from an adult who was a healthcare worker with PCR-confirmed SARS-CoV-2 infection or an uninfected control (not recorded which).

Comments on this clonotype: At one end the junction does not follow the germline gene, possibly because of a read error. The V call is TRBV7-7, the J call TRBJ1-1, with a possible D match to TRBD1 (5 bases). Germline V lookup: CDR1 SSHAT, CDR2 FNYEAQ (reference sequence). The CDR3 is 13 amino acids. Here the CDR3 DNA reads TGTGCTAGCAGCTTAGGACATATGACTGAAGCTTTCTTT. Encoded protein: CASSLGHMTEAFF.

A few counts support this clonotype. The rearrangement links TRBV10-3 to TRBJ2-6, with D perhaps matching TRBD2 (6 bases). CDR1 and CDR2 from the germline V gene are ENHRY and SYGVKD. Between the trimmed V and J ends, which lost 8 bases and 0 bases, there was a span of 20 bases. This CDR3 comprises 18 residues. The CDR3, as DNA: TGTGCCATCGGCGGACCGATTGGGACTTCCTCTGGGGCCAACGTCCTGACTTTC. Amino acids: CAIGGPIGTSSGANVLTF.

This clonotype was counted only a few times. V and J are TRBV20-1 and TRBJ2-7; D is perhaps TRBD1 (7 bases). V dropped 6 bases and J dropped 0 bases, with 15 bases sitting between them. CDR1 is DFQATT, CDR2 SNEGSKA, per germline (reference sequence). The CDR3 extends over 14 amino acids. CDR3 DNA: TGCAGTGCCTTAGCGGACAGGAGCTCCTACGAGCAGTACTTC. This encodes CSALADRSSYEQYF.

This clonotype was seen a few times. The rearrangement uses TRBV10-3 and TRBJ2-7; TRBD1 is a possible D gene (5 bases). Trimming took 4 bases from V and 1 from J, leaving 8 bases between them. The CDR3 sequence is 13 residues long. The V gene's germline CDR1 is ENHRY and CDR2 SYGVKD. In DNA, the CDR3 is TGTGCCATCAGTGTTGACAGATCCTACGAGCAGTACTTC. Translating gives CAISVDRSYEQYF.

A few counts support this clonotype. This chain uses TRBV12-3 or TRBV12-4 with TRBJ2-7, with D maybe TRBD2 (5 bases). Trimming took 8 bases from V and 0 from J, leaving 8 bases between them. This CDR3 is 12 amino acids long. The CDR3 protein is CASEGSSYEQYF. The CDR3 DNA sequence: TGTGCCAGCGAGGGAAGCTCCTACGAGCAGTACTTC.

CDR3 sequence: CASRDDSYNEQFF. The DNA for the CDR3 is TGTGCCAGCCGGGACGACTCCTACAATGAGCAGTTCTTC. This chain links TRBV3-1 with TRBJ2-1; D tentatively reads TRBD1 or TRBD2 (5 bases each). Germline V gene data show CDR1 as LGHDT and CDR2 as YNNKEL (reference sequence). This CDR3 spans 13 amino acids. V was cut by 8 bases and J by 0 bases, with 8 bases left in between.

This clonotype was observed a handful of times. The V gene is TRBV19, the J gene TRBJ2-1; possibly TRBD1 or TRBD2 for D (5 bases each). There are 13 residues in the CDR3. Trimming left V 3 bases short and J 8 bases short, with 11 bases between. Germline-derived CDR1 and CDR2 are LNHDA and SQIVND (reference sequence). The CDR3 region has the DNA TGTGCCAGTAGTATTAATCGGGGCGATGAGCAGTTCTTC. This gives the protein CASSINRGDEQFF.

The table lists this clonotype with a few counts. This chain uses TRBV4-3 with TRBJ2-1, with 12 bases matching TRBD2. The CDR3 is made up of 16 amino acids. Losses at the gene ends were 6 bases for V and 6 bases for J; bases not matched to a gene: 9. Germline V CDR1 and CDR2: LGHNA, YSLEER. CDR3 sequence (DNA): TGCGCCAGCAGTCGAGGACTAGCGGGATCTCGCAATGAGCAGTTCTTC. Protein sequence: CASSRGLAGSRNEQFF.

The table lists this clonotype with a few counts. The V call is TRBV7-2, the J call TRBJ1-1, with D maybe TRBD1 (5 bases). This CDR3 has 14 amino acids. From germline, CDR1 is SGHTA and CDR2 FQGNSA. V lost 5 bases and J lost 1, with 11 bases in between. The chain's CDR3 is CASSRGGQNTEAFF. CDR3 nucleotide sequence: TGTGCCAGCAGCCGCGGCGGACAGAACACTGAAGCTTTCTTT.

Ten or more counts support this clonotype. This sequence joins TRBV7-3 and TRBJ2-3; D is unclear. V was trimmed by 1 base and J by 2 bases, leaving 7 bases between them. CDR1 is SGHTA and CDR2 is FQGTGA in the germline V gene. The CDR3 runs 14 residues. In DNA, the CDR3 is TGTGCCAGCAGCTTAATTGGGCCCACAGATACGCAGTATTTT. It translates to CASSLIGPTDTQYF.

In its sample, this clonotype was seen a few times. The gene calls are TRBV3-1 and TRBJ2-1; D might be TRBD2 (6 bases). Trimming took 1 base from V and 4 from J, leaving 11 bases between them. Germline assignment: CDR1 LGHDT and CDR2 YNNKEL (reference sequence). The length of the CDR3 is 15 residues. The CDR3 nucleotides read TGTGCCAGCAGCCAAGTCGGCGGGACGTACAATGAGCAGTTCTTC. Its protein is CASSQVGGTYNEQFF.

This clonotype was recorded many times. The V call is TRBV20-1, the J call TRBJ2-1; D is uncertain. The CDR3 totals 11 residues. The germline V gene has CDR1 DFQATT and CDR2 SNEGSKA (reference sequence). Deletions cut 3 bases from V and 6 bases from J, with 6 bases between. The CDR3: CSASWVNEQFF. Here the CDR3 DNA reads TGCAGTGCTAGTTGGGTCAATGAGCAGTTCTTC.

The chain joins TRBV6-2 or TRBV6-3 to TRBJ1-5, with D tentatively TRBD1 (6 bases). The CDR3 is 15 amino acids. V lost 6 bases, J lost 4 bases, and 16 bases lay in between. Germline values: CDR1 MNHEY, CDR2 SVGEGT. The CDR3, as DNA: TGTGCCAGCAGGAAGACGGGGGGCCGGAATCAGCCCCAGCATTTT. Translation: CASRKTGGRNQPQHF.

The chain employs TRBV7-2 and TRBJ2-3, with 13 bases identical to TRBD2. The ends lost 4 bases at V and 3 bases at J; junction bases unmatched: 13. The CDR3 runs 19 residues. In germline, CDR1 is SGHTA, CDR2 FQGNSA. CDR3 in amino acids: CASSSRRLAGGSATDTQYF. The DNA of the CDR3 is TGTGCCAGCAGCTCCCGGAGACTAGCGGGAGGAAGTGCAACAGATACGCAGTATTTT.

This clonotype showed up just a few times. This chain joins TRBV10-3 and TRBJ2-5, with D hard to call. Germline loops: CDR1 ENHRY, CDR2 SYGVKD. The CDR3 has 13 residues. With 4 bases removed from V and 4 bases from J, the gap between germline ends came to 10 bases. CDR3 protein: CAISAVVRETQYF. CDR3 bases: TGTGCCATCAGTGCAGTAGTACGAGAGACCCAGTACTTC.

The table lists this clonotype with a few counts. V and J are TRBV20-1 and TRBJ2-7, with 9 bases fitting TRBD2. The germline V gene has CDR1 DFQATT and CDR2 SNEGSKA (reference sequence). The CDR3 runs to 14 residues. J was trimmed by 3 bases and V by 2 bases; bases with no gene match: 5. CDR3 region: CSARMVAGVYEQYF. CDR3 DNA: TGCAGTGCTAGAATGGTAGCGGGAGTCTACGAGCAGTACTTC.

Only a few counts were recorded for this clonotype. CDR3 bases: TGCAGTGCTAGTAGGCTAGCGGGAGGTCGCGAGACCCAGTACTTC. Its translation: CSASRLAGGRETQYF. The chain links TRBV20-1 to TRBJ2-5, with 11 nucleotides matching TRBD2. With V trimmed by 3 bases and J by 5 bases, 8 bases remained unmatched. The germline gives CDR1 DFQATT, CDR2 SNEGSKA (reference sequence). This CDR3 has 15 amino acids.

This clonotype showed up just a few times. The V gene is TRBV9, the J gene TRBJ1-2; TRBD1 might be the D (6 bases). The CDR3 length is 14 residues. With 4 bases removed from V and 4 bases from J, the gap between germline ends came to 14 bases. Germline CDR1 reads SGDLS; CDR2 reads YYNGEE. The CDR3 nucleotides read TGTGCCAGCAGCACCCGAGGACAGAGCTATGGCTACACCTTC. Translating gives CASSTRGQSYGYTF.

The gene calls are TRBV5-6 and TRBJ2-7; 7 bases fit TRBD2. J gave up 0 bases and V 0 bases, and 6 bases lay outside the gene matches. The CDR3 contains 16 residues. Looked up from germline, CDR1 is SGHDT and CDR2 is YYEEEE. CDR3 sequence: CASSLVVLAASYEQYF. CDR3 nucleotides: TGTGCCAGCAGCTTGGTGGTCCTAGCGGCCTCCTACGAGCAGTACTTC. The variable domain in full, completed from reference TRBV5-6 and TRBJ2-7, reads DAGVTQSPTHLIKTRGQQVTLRCSPKSGHDTVSWYQQALGQGPQFIFQYYEEEERQRGNFPDRFSGHQFPNYSSELNVNALLLGDSALYLCASSLVVLAASYEQYFGPGTRLTVT.

The rearrangement links TRBV18 to TRBJ1-2; TRBD1 might be the D (5 bases). This CDR3 region has 15 residues. CDR1 and CDR2 from the germline V gene are KGHSH and LQKENI. Trimming shortened V by 8 bases and J by 0 bases, and 16 bases separated the two germline ends. The chain's CDR3 is CASTRLREANYGYTF. CDR3 nucleotides: TGTGCCAGCACCCGACTCAGGGAAGCTAACTATGGCTACACCTTC.

This chain links TRBV9 with TRBJ1-1; 10 nucleotides agree with TRBD1. From germline, CDR1 is SGDLS and CDR2 YYNGEE. Unmatched junction bases numbered 5, after V lost 2 bases and J lost 4 bases. The CDR3 runs to 15 residues. The CDR3 here is CASSVTGGTGTEAFF. Written as DNA, the CDR3 is TGTGCCAGCAGCGTGACAGGGGGCACGGGCACTGAAGCTTTCTTT.

The chain uses TRBV10-3 and TRBJ1-6, with D unclear. V dropped 3 bases and J dropped 4 bases, with 10 bases sitting between them. The CDR3 is made up of 15 amino acids. Germline-derived CDR1 and CDR2 are ENHRY and SYGVKD. Here the CDR3 DNA reads TGTGCCATCAGTGAAGTCCAGTTATATAATTCACCCCTCCACTTT. It encodes CAISEVQLYNSPLHF.

In DNA form, the CDR3 reads TGTGCCAGCAGCCACCACGGACTAGCGGGAGAAGAGACCCAGTACTTC. It encodes CASSHHGLAGEETQYF. The rearrangement joins TRBV3-1 to TRBJ2-5, with TRBD2 identical over 13 bases. V was pared by 3 bases and J by 3 bases, with 4 bases of the junction left unmatched. CDR3 size: 16 residues. CDR1 LGHDT and CDR2 YNNKEL come from the germline V gene (reference sequence).

This chain joins TRBV10-2 and TRBJ2-2; TRBD2 aligns across 10 bases. In germline, CDR1 is WSHSY, CDR2 SAAADI. V lost 0 bases, J lost 7 bases, and 5 bases stayed unmatched. The length of the CDR3 is 16 residues. CDR3 nucleotides: TGCGCCAGCAGTGAGTCTACTAGCGGGAAAAGCGGGGAGCTGTTTTTT. This translates into CASSESTSGKSGELFF.

There are a few counts of this clonotype. This rearrangement joins TRBV19 to TRBJ1-3; D is uncertain. The germline V gene encodes CDR1 LNHDA and CDR2 SQIVND (reference sequence). The V and J ends lost 8 bases and 0 bases respectively, with 5 bases between them. CDR3 size: 12 residues. The DNA for the CDR3 is TGTGCCAGTTCCCCCTCTGGAAACACCATATATTTT. Amino acid sequence: CASSPSGNTIYF. The complete variable domain, with remaining parts taken from reference TRBV19 and TRBJ1-3, reads DGGITQSPKYLFRKEGQNVTLSCEQNLNHDAMYWYRQDPGQGLRLIYYSQIVNDFQKGDIAEGYSVSREKKESFPLTVTSAQKNPTAFYLCASSPSGNTIYFGEGSWLTVV.

This clonotype was seen a handful of times. V usage is TRBV20-1 and J usage is TRBJ2-2, with D unresolved. Trimming pared 0 bases from V and 3 bases from J, leaving 2 bases between. This CDR3 is 12 amino acids long. CDR1 DFQATT and CDR2 SNEGSKA come from the germline V gene (reference sequence). DNA for the CDR3: TGCAGTGCTAGAGAGCACACCGGGGAGCTGTTTTTT. It is translated as CSAREHTGELFF.

This clonotype was detected many times. The rearrangement links TRBV20-1 to TRBJ1-2; D is perhaps TRBD1 (6 bases). V was trimmed by 0 bases and J by 6 bases, leaving 11 bases between them. Germline V gene data show CDR1 as DFQATT and CDR2 as SNEGSKA (reference sequence). This CDR3 contains 13 residues. CDR3 nucleotides: TGCAGTGCTAGAGAGCAGGGGCTCGATGGCTACACCTTC. This codes for CSAREQGLDGYTF.

This clonotype was seen repeatedly, ten times or more. The chain recombines TRBV5-1 with TRBJ2-1; D remains ambiguous. Trimming stripped 0 bases from V and 3 bases from J, with 10 bases between. Germline V CDR1 and CDR2: SGHRS, YFSETQ. The CDR3 length is 15 residues. CDR3 protein: CASSLDSLRYNEQFF. The CDR3 bases are TGCGCCAGCAGCTTGGACTCCCTGCGCTACAATGAGCAGTTCTTC.

The genes are TRBV29-1 and TRBJ2-7, with 7 bases that match TRBD1. Germline CDR1 SQVTM, CDR2 ANQGSEA. The V and J ends lost 4 bases and 5 bases, in that order; junction bases with no gene match: 11. This CDR3 is 14 amino acids long. CDR3 coding DNA: TGCAGCGTTGCGAACAGGGGATATCCTAACGAGCAGTACTTC. This translates into CSVANRGYPNEQYF.